This T cell receptor (beta chain) was captured by sequencing in a study of T-cell memory formation after mild COVID-19. Whole-study results and caveats: Clones shrinking between day 15 and 85 showed a balanced CD4/CD8 split, and those that grew later tilted toward CD4+. Mainly in CM and EM were contracting CD4+ clones; CD8+ were in EMRA.

TCR alpha and TCR beta cDNA libraries carrying sample barcodes and UMIs were produced by 5'RACE using constant-segment primers. TCRdb reprocessed the 5' RACE reads via MiXCR and lists one record per CDR3 protein. The top ten clones hold 7% to 9% of a sample with about 560,000 distinct CDR3 sequences, about 20% of them seen once. Germline V gene sequence: CDR1 SGHRS, CDR2 YFSETQ. The CDR3 loop spans 18 amino acids. V shed 0 bases and J 6 bases; nucleotides not matched to a gene: 10. Concerning this clonotype: What it binds is not known.

This receptor was obtained from an adult woman who had mild COVID-19 (a few samples of this study predate the infection). Cell type and time point are not known. Sequencing was done on a sample of PBMCs or a T cell subset sorted from them (not recorded which). The chain links TRBV5-1 to TRBJ2-1; 12 bases are a match to TRBD2. The CDR3 bases are TGCGCCAGCAGCTTGGCCTCGGCTAGCGGGGGGGCGGGCAATGAGCAGTTCTTC. It translates to CASSLASASGGAGNEQFF.